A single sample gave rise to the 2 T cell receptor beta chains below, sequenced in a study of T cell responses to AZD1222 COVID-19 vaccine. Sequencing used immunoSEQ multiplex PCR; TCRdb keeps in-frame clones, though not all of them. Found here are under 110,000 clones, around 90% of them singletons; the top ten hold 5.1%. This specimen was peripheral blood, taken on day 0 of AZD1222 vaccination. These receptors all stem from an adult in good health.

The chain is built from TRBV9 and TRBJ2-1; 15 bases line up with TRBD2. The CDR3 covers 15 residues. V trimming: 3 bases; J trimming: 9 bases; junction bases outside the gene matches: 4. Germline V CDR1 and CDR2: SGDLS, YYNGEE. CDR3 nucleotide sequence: TGTGCCAGCAGCGCGGGACTAGCGGGAGGTAGTGAGCAGTTCTTC. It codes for CASSAGLAGGSEQFF. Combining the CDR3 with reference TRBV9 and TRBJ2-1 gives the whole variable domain DSGVTQTPKHLITATGQRVTLRCSPRSGDLSVYWYQQSLDQGLQFLIQYYNGEERAKGNILERFSAQQFPDLHSELNLSSLELGDSALYFCASSAGLAGGSEQFFGPGTRLTVL.

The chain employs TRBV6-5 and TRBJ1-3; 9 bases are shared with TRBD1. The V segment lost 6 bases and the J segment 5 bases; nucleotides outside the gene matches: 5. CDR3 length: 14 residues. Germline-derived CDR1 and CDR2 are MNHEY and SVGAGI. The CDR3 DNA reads TGTGCCAGCAGCCTACAGGGGGCTAGAAACACCATATATTTT. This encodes CASSLQGARNTIYF.